The 17 T cell receptor beta chains in this list originate from one sample, sequenced in a study of blood T cell repertoires in COVID-19 (dated by TCRdb to 2020 to 2022). The library was generated by the immunoSEQ multiplex PCR assay. TCRdb took this table from immuneACCESS and kept in-frame rearrangements with V and J called. Such tables lack part of the clones; where checked against another copy, unresolved V genes explain under half of the gap, and the rest is unexplained. Counted in this sample were tens of thousands of clones; about 74% of them appeared once. Of the sample, approximately 2.4% is held by the ten largest clones. The sample taken for sequencing was peripheral blood. The receptors were sampled from a human donor with acute or convalescent COVID-19. The donor label of this sample is uncertain.

The CDR3 sequence is CATSRAPGQGSEQYV. DNA for the CDR3: TGTGCCACCAGCAGAGCCCCGGGACAGGGCTCCGAGCAGTACGTC. The chain has TRBV15 and TRBJ2-7; 9 bases map to TRBD1. Germline loops: CDR1 LNHNV, CDR2 YYDKDF (reference sequence). This CDR3 contains 15 residues. V was clipped by 1 base and J by 6 bases; unmatched bases: 7.

The rearrangement joins TRBV2 to TRBJ1-1; D perhaps matches TRBD1 (5 bases). This CDR3 has 13 residues. V lost 7 bases and J 1 base, leaving 10 bases between the germline ends. Germline CDR1 reads SNHLY; CDR2 reads FYNNEI. The CDR3 DNA follows: TGTGCCAGCAAAAGACAGACGAACACTGAAGCTTTCTTT. This codes for CASKRQTNTEAFF.

The chain combines TRBV9 with TRBJ1-2; D remains ambiguous. V was trimmed by 0 bases and J by 1 base, leaving 4 bases between them. This CDR3 has 13 residues. Germline V CDR1 and CDR2: SGDLS, YYNGEE. CDR3 amino acids: CASSVDNNYGYTF. The DNA for the CDR3 is TGTGCCAGCAGCGTAGACAATAACTATGGCTACACCTTC.

The V call is TRBV28, the J call TRBJ2-7; D is possibly TRBD1 (6 bases). Trimming stripped 10 bases from V and 3 bases from J, with 13 bases between. Germline V CDR1 and CDR2: MDHEN, SYDVKM. There are 12 residues in the CDR3. This chain's CDR3 is CATLQGSYEQYF. The CDR3 DNA is TGTGCCACCCTTCAGGGGAGCTACGAGCAGTACTTC. The variable domain in full, with the rest retrieved from reference TRBV28 and TRBJ2-7, is DVKVTQSSRYLVKRTGEKVFLECVQDMDHENMFWYRQDPGLGLRLIYFSYDVKMKEKGDIPEGYSVSREKKERFSLILESASTNQTSMYLCATLQGSYEQYFGPGTRLTVT.

CDR3 coding DNA: TGTGCCAGCAGTGAAGCACTAGCGGGGGGTCTGTCCTACAATGAGCAGTTCTTC. Translation: CASSEALAGGLSYNEQFF. The V call is TRBV6-1, the J call TRBJ2-1; 12 nucleotides agree with TRBD2. Germline V gene sequence: CDR1 MNHNS, CDR2 SASEGT. The CDR3 spans 18 residues. The V gene end was trimmed by 0 bases and the J gene end by 1 base; junction bases not matched to a gene: 4.

The V gene is TRBV4-2, the J gene TRBJ2-3; TRBD1 matches at 10 bases. CDR1 and CDR2 from the germline V gene are LGHNA and YNFKEQ. Trimming took 3 bases from V and 3 from J; bases not matched to a gene: 6. CDR3 length equals 16 residues. The CDR3, as DNA: TGTGCCAGCAGCCAGACCGGGACAGGGGCGACAGATACGCAGTATTTT. Protein sequence: CASSQTGTGATDTQYF.

The V and J genes are TRBV5-4 and TRBJ2-1, with TRBD2 matching 7 bases. Per germline, CDR1 SGHNT and CDR2 YYREEE (reference sequence). V was clipped by 2 bases and J by 6 bases; unmatched bases: 8. This CDR3 has 15 residues. The CDR3 spells CASSLTGTTFNEQFF. In nucleotides, the CDR3 is TGTGCCAGCAGCTTAACCGGGACTACCTTCAATGAGCAGTTCTTC.

This chain uses TRBV5-6 with TRBJ1-2; 8 positions agree with TRBD1. The germline CDR1 and CDR2 sequences are SGHDT and YYEEEE. The CDR3 has 14 residues. V dropped 4 bases and J dropped 4; count of bases not matched to a gene: 6. CDR3 residues: CASSPPGQVYGYTF. The CDR3 bases are TGTGCCAGCAGCCCCCCGGGACAGGTCTATGGCTACACCTTC.

The rearrangement links TRBV19 to TRBJ1-1; 10 nucleotides align to TRBD1. Germline loops: CDR1 LNHDA, CDR2 SQIVND (reference sequence). The CDR3 has 15 residues. V trimming: 6 bases; J trimming: 0 bases; junction bases outside the gene matches: 4. The CDR3 here is CASRAGTGVNTEAFF. The CDR3 DNA reads TGTGCCAGTAGAGCTGGGACAGGGGTGAACACTGAAGCTTTCTTT.

The CDR3 spells CASSQLMVRGETQYF. The CDR3 DNA is TGTGCCAGTAGTCAGCTAATGGTCCGGGGGGAGACCCAGTACTTC. The rearrangement links TRBV19 to TRBJ2-5, with D tentatively TRBD2 (6 bases). CDR1 LNHDA and CDR2 SQIVND come from the germline V gene (reference sequence). Trimming stripped 5 bases from V and 5 bases from J, with 18 bases between. The CDR3 is 15 amino acids.

The rearrangement joins TRBV18 to TRBJ1-1, with 9 bases identical to TRBD1. V gave up 4 bases and J gave up 5 bases; unmatched junction bases: 8. The CDR3 contains 15 residues. Germline lookup yields CDR1 KGHSH and CDR2 LQKENI. Written as DNA, the CDR3 is TGTGCCAGCTCACGGCCGGGACAGGGATGGACTGAAGCTTTCTTT. Its translation is CASSRPGQGWTEAFF.

This clone appeared a few times. The chain couples TRBV7-2 to TRBJ2-2, with D tentatively TRBD2 (8 bases). The ends were cut back, 8 bases at V and 4 bases at J, with 26 bases in the middle. The CDR3 has 18 amino acids. Germline values: CDR1 SGHTA, CDR2 FQGNSA. The CDR3 DNA reads TGTGCCAGCTCACCCGAGGGGGCGGGAGGTTGGGGCACCGGGGAGCTGTTTTTT. Translated: CASSPEGAGGWGTGELFF. The full variable domain, in which reference TRBV7-2 and TRBJ2-2 provide the parts outside the CDR3, is GAGVSQSPSNKVTEKGKDVELRCDPISGHTALYWYRQSLGQGLEFLIYFQGNSAPDKSGLPSDRFSAERTGGSVSTLTIQRTQQEDSAVYLCASSPEGAGGWGTGELFFGEGSRLTVL.

This clone has a single count. The chain recombines TRBV6-5 with TRBJ2-7; 9 nucleotides match TRBD2. This CDR3 comprises 14 residues. With 7 bases clipped from V and 4 bases from J, the junction kept 8 bases outside the gene matches. CDR1 is MNHEY and CDR2 is SVGAGI in the germline V gene. CDR3: CASTAGGGLYEQYF. For the CDR3, the DNA is TGTGCCAGCACAGCGGGAGGAGGACTATACGAGCAGTACTTC.

The V call is TRBV5-6, the J call TRBJ2-2; maybe TRBD2 (6 bases). CDR1 is SGHDT and CDR2 is YYEEEE in the germline V gene. The V end lost 4 bases, the J end lost 1 base, and 14 bases lay between the germline ends. This CDR3 comprises 16 residues. As DNA, the CDR3 is TGTGCCAGCAGCGGAGGGCCGGGGCGGAACACCGGGGAGCTGTTTTTT. It codes for CASSGGPGRNTGELFF. The variable domain in full, with the rest retrieved from reference TRBV5-6 and TRBJ2-2, is DAGVTQSPTHLIKTRGQQVTLRCSPKSGHDTVSWYQQALGQGPQFIFQYYEEEERQRGNFPDRFSGHQFPNYSSELNVNALLLGDSALYLCASSGGPGRNTGELFFGEGSRLTVL.

This clone occurred once. The V call is TRBV9, the J call TRBJ1-3, with 8 bases fitting TRBD1. V gave up 0 bases and J gave up 3 bases; unmatched junction bases: 5. In germline, CDR1 is SGDLS, CDR2 YYNGEE. The CDR3 length is 16 residues. CDR3 protein: CASSVGQGAYGNTIYF. In DNA, the CDR3 is TGTGCCAGCAGCGTAGGGCAGGGGGCTTATGGAAACACCATATATTTT.

This sequence joins TRBV20-1 and TRBJ2-3; 9 bases agree with TRBD2. The V gene's germline CDR1 is DFQATT and CDR2 SNEGSKA (reference sequence). The CDR3 runs to 14 residues. The V and J ends lost 3 bases and 7 bases, in that order; junction bases with no gene match: 8. The CDR3 DNA is TGCAGTGCTAGTTCGCTAGCGGGAACAAATACGCAGTATTTT. Encoded protein: CSASSLAGTNTQYF.

The chain recombines TRBV18 with TRBJ2-5, with 7 bases fitting TRBD1. V was pared by 3 bases and J by 1 base, with 11 bases of the junction left unmatched. The CDR3 is 17 residues long. CDR1 and CDR2 from the germline V gene are KGHSH and LQKENI. The CDR3 is CASSPRPAGGFQETQYF. The CDR3 nucleotides read TGTGCCAGCTCACCCCGGCCAGCAGGGGGATTCCAAGAGACCCAGTACTTC.